This T cell receptor (beta chain) was documented in a study of vaccination and CD4 T cells after COVID-19. As for the study in general: In the convalescent cohort, there were six males and four females, two of them Hispanic.

Study-level findings and limits: Reactive clone data from convalescent patients indicated a median of about 86% appearing only post-vaccination.

Treatment: roughly 10-day PBMC culture with coronavirus spike peptide pools or control peptides (ViraFEST assay). CD4+ T cells were isolated by negative selection after around 11 days of culture. With the Oncomine TCR Beta short-read assay, DNA from cultured CD4+ T cells was sequenced. TCRdb re-called the PCR reads through MiXCR, storing one row per CDR3 protein. This sample carries 15,000 to 20,000 distinct CDR3 sequences, around 60% of them seen once, and the ten largest clones take more than 8%. The germline CDR1 and CDR2 sequences are SNHLY and FYNNEI. The CDR3 extends over 14 amino acids. V lost 8 bases to trimming and J lost 4 bases; unmatched junction nucleotides: 8. Notes on this clonotype: The antigen is unknown.

The clonotype was recovered from a human donor who had recovered from COVID-19. Sequencing was performed on CD4+ T cells from blood, cultured in vitro. The chain employs TRBV2 and TRBJ1-2; TRBD1 aligns across 9 bases. The CDR3 protein is CASGEGQGGYGYTF. The CDR3 DNA is TGTGCCAGCGGGGAGGGACAGGGCGGCTATGGCTACACCTTC.